This T cell receptor (beta chain) was recovered during a study of shared clonotypes between healthy human individuals. Findings of the study overall: Generally, estimated richness proved larger in naive subsets than it did in memory subsets. Few donors limited the genetic and exposure-history diversity represented.

Clones were read by immunoSEQ multiplex PCR, and TCRdb kept only the in-frame ones, dropping some. This sample yields about 600,000 clones, of which approximately 97% are seen a single time; around 0.057% belongs to the top ten. The donors were adults (healthy and HIV-negative) with no recent acute infections or vaccinations. CD45RA-negative memory and CD45RA+ naive subsets were split from the CD4+ cells. In the case of this clone: Its specificity is unknown.

V dropped 6 bases and J dropped 3 bases, with 12 bases sitting between them. The CDR3 extends over 14 amino acids. Germline V lookup: CDR1 MDHEN, CDR2 SYDVKM. Sequencing input: naive CD4+ T cells sorted from blood. The subset: CD45RA+ positively selected. The chain couples TRBV28 to TRBJ1-5; no reliable D call. The receptor comes from a woman aged 30 to 39 in good health. CDR3 nucleotides: TGTGCCAGCAGCCCGGAACCGGACAATCAGCCCCAGCATTTT. It translates to CASSPEPDNQPQHF. Full variable domain (missing parts from reference TRBV28 and TRBJ1-5): DVKVTQSSRYLVKRTGEKVFLECVQDMDHENMFWYRQDPGLGLRLIYFSYDVKMKEKGDIPEGYSVSREKKERFSLILESASTNQTSMYLCASSPEPDNQPQHFGDGTRLSIL.